This entry lists 21 T cell receptor beta chains sequenced from one sample in a study of identical twins. TCRdb re-called the 5' RACE reads with MiXCR, one entry per CDR3 protein. Found here are about 220,000 distinct CDR3 sequences, 7.5% of them singletons; the top ten hold more than 5%. The data also belong to a second study, concerning yellow fever vaccine responses in identical twins.

The sample comprised CD8+ T cells sorted from blood. These receptors all come from a young woman in good health.

J is TRBJ2-7 and V is TRBV6-1; 9 positions match TRBD1. V dropped 4 bases and J dropped 2; count of bases not matched to a gene: 6. The CDR3 consists of 15 residues. CDR1 is MNHNS, CDR2 SASEGT, per germline. CDR3 amino acids: CASSGPGQGPYEQYV. Here the CDR3 DNA reads TGTGCCAGCAGTGGTCCGGGACAGGGACCCTACGAGCAGTACGTC.

In its sample, this clonotype was seen many times. This chain links TRBV28 with TRBJ2-7; D ambiguous. This CDR3 region has 14 residues. The germline CDR1 and CDR2 sequences are MDHEN and SYDVKM. Trimming removed 2 bases from V and 5 bases from J, with 13 bases in between. This CDR3 reads CASSLGSGSHEQYF. CDR3 DNA: TGTGCCAGCAGTTTAGGGTCCGGGTCCCACGAGCAGTACTTC.

The J gene is TRBJ2-1, the V gene TRBV27; maybe TRBD1 (5 bases). The CDR3 covers 14 residues. CDR1 is MNHEY, CDR2 SMNVEV, per germline (reference sequence). Trimming shortened V by 6 bases and J by 2 bases, and 11 bases separated the two germline ends. CDR3 DNA sequence: TGTGCCAGCAGCTTTGTGGGGCCCTACAATGAGCAGTTCTTC. It specifies CASSFVGPYNEQFF.

This clonotype was observed at least ten times. This chain connects TRBV29-1 to TRBJ2-5; 11 positions agree with TRBD1. The germline gives CDR1 SQVTM, CDR2 ANQGSEA. The V and J ends lost 3 bases and 4 bases, in that order; junction bases with no gene match: 4. The CDR3 covers 14 residues. CDR3 coding DNA: TGCAGCGTTGAGTGGACAGGGGGCGGAGAGACCCAGTACTTC. Translation: CSVEWTGGGETQYF.

This clonotype appeared many times. The J gene is TRBJ2-3, the V gene TRBV12-3 or TRBV12-4; no clear D gene. CDR3 length: 14 amino acids. Trimming removed 1 base from V and 3 bases from J, with 8 bases in between. The CDR3 nucleotides read TGTGCCAGCAGTTTAGGTGCCTGGACAGATACGCAGTATTTT. Translated, it gives CASSLGAWTDTQYF.

This sequence joins TRBV19 and TRBJ2-1; D is unresolved. V dropped 7 bases and J dropped 5 bases, with 12 bases sitting between them. Germline CDR1 reads LNHDA; CDR2 reads SQIVND (reference sequence). The CDR3 covers 13 residues. The CDR3 DNA is TGTGCCAGTACCCGCCCGACCGACAATGAGCAGTTCTTC. Amino acid sequence: CASTRPTDNEQFF.

The V gene is TRBV21-1, the J gene TRBJ2-7; TRBD1, as called in the table, went unchecked against the DNA. TRBV21-1 is termed a pseudogene. CDR3 size: 13 residues. This chain's CDR3 is CAVARRATYEQYV. In DNA, the CDR3 is TGTGCCGTGGCCCGGAGAGCTACATACGAGCAGTACGTC.

This clonotype was picked up many times. The chain uses TRBV4-2 and TRBJ1-1; weak D call: TRBD1 (5 bases). This CDR3 region has 14 residues. From germline, CDR1 is LGHNA and CDR2 YNFKEQ. The ends were cut back, 7 bases at V and 5 bases at J, with 17 bases in the middle. The CDR3 region is CASIRSYEGTEAFF. The CDR3 bases are TGTGCCAGCATTAGGTCCTATGAGGGGACTGAAGCTTTCTTT.

This clonotype was seen repeatedly, ten times or more. V is TRBV11-2 and J is TRBJ2-7, with D unclear. V lost 3 bases to trimming and J lost 3 bases, with 0 bases between them. This CDR3 has 10 residues. CDR1 is SGHAT and CDR2 is FQNNGV in the germline V gene. The CDR3 loop is CASSFYEQYF. CDR3 DNA: TGTGCCAGCAGCTTCTACGAGCAGTACTTC.

This clonotype was seen repeatedly, ten times or more. The chain recombines TRBV6-1 with TRBJ2-2; D is ambiguous. V was trimmed by 6 bases and J by 6 bases, leaving 11 bases between them. This CDR3 has 13 amino acids. Germline V gene sequence: CDR1 MNHNS, CDR2 SASEGT. The CDR3 DNA is TGTGCCAGCAGCCCCGCCCAGGCCGGGGAGCTGTTTTTT. It translates to CASSPAQAGELFF.

The chain employs TRBV20-1 and TRBJ2-3; TRBD2 aligns across 8 bases. Trimming took 3 bases from V and 2 from J; bases not matched to a gene: 10. CDR3 length: 16 residues. CDR1 is DFQATT, CDR2 SNEGSKA, per germline (reference sequence). The CDR3 reads CSARPGAGVHTDTQYF. Here the CDR3 DNA reads TGCAGTGCTAGGCCGGGAGCGGGGGTTCACACAGATACGCAGTATTTT.

The rearrangement uses TRBV7-9 and TRBJ1-1; possibly TRBD1 for D (5 bases). TRBJ1-5 explains the end of the DNA better; the J call may be wrong. The CDR3 is 11 residues long. Germline-derived CDR1 and CDR2 are SEHNR and FQNEAQ (reference sequence). CDR3 protein: CASSSGPGQHF. CDR3 bases: TGTGCCAGCAGCTCGGGACCGGGACAGCATTTT.

This clonotype was counted between two and nine times. The rearrangement joins TRBV7-9 to TRBJ2-1; 8 bases fit TRBD1. The CDR3 spans 16 residues. Germline lookup yields CDR1 SEHNR and CDR2 FQNEAQ (reference sequence). Germline trimming cut 1 base from V and 5 bases from J; bases unmatched to any gene: 7. The CDR3 nucleotides are TGTGCCAGCAGCTTAGATGGACAGGGTGGGCACAATGAGCAGTTCTTC. It is translated as CASSLDGQGGHNEQFF.

This clonotype was detected a few times. The gene calls are TRBV13 and TRBJ2-6, with TRBD2 identical over 7 bases. The CDR3 totals 19 residues. Germline CDR1 reads PRHDT; CDR2 reads FYEKMQ (reference sequence). The V segment lost 4 bases and the J segment 0 bases; nucleotides outside the gene matches: 12. CDR3 sequence reads: CASSSAGEGIFSGANVLTF. The DNA for the CDR3 is TGTGCCAGCAGCTCCGCCGGGGAGGGAATATTCTCTGGGGCCAACGTCCTGACTTTC.

This clonotype was counted many times. V usage is TRBV4-1 and J usage is TRBJ1-5, with no clear D. The germline V gene encodes CDR1 MGHRA and CDR2 YSYEKL. CDR3 size: 14 residues. V lost 0 bases and J lost 5, with 8 bases in between. In nucleotides, the CDR3 is TGCGCCAGCAGCCAAGATGGAGAGGATCAGCCCCAGCATTTT. It translates to CASSQDGEDQPQHF.

The rearrangement joins TRBV11-2 to TRBJ2-7; D is tentatively TRBD1 or TRBD2 (7 bases each). The CDR3 is 13 residues long. Trimming stripped 5 bases from V and 7 bases from J, with 15 bases between. Germline V lookup: CDR1 SGHAT, CDR2 FQNNGV. CDR3 residues: CASSQYRGGEQYV. DNA of the CDR3: TGTGCCAGCAGCCAATACAGGGGAGGGGAGCAGTACGTC.

The chain combines TRBV5-4 with TRBJ2-7; TRBD2 might be the D (5 bases). Germline assignment: CDR1 SGHNT and CDR2 YYREEE (reference sequence). The CDR3 extends over 14 amino acids. Trimming pared 4 bases from V and 2 bases from J, leaving 13 bases between. The CDR3 bases are TGTGCCAGCAGCACCTCCGAGAGGGCCTACGAGCAGTACTTC. It codes for CASSTSERAYEQYF.

In its sample, this clonotype was seen a few times. CDR3 nucleotides: TGTGCCAGCAGTGGGGTACAGGGGACCGCTGGAAACACCATATATTTT. This gives the protein CASSGVQGTAGNTIYF. The V gene is TRBV12-3 or TRBV12-4, the J gene TRBJ1-3, with 7 bases matching TRBD1. CDR3 length: 16 residues. The J segment lost 2 bases and the V segment lost 5 bases, leaving 9 bases of the junction unmatched.

This clonotype has just a few counts. This rearrangement joins TRBV27 to TRBJ2-5, with 8 bases fitting TRBD2. J lost 7 bases, V lost 3 bases, and 7 bases had no gene match. Per germline, CDR1 MNHEY and CDR2 SMNVEV (reference sequence). The CDR3 is 14 amino acids. CDR3 coding DNA: TGTGCCAGCAGTTTCGGGGGGGCCTTGGGGACCCAGTACTTC. Protein sequence: CASSFGGALGTQYF.

The chain carries TRBV3-1 and TRBJ1-2; D unresolved. The ends were cut back, 3 bases at V and 6 bases at J, with 8 bases in the middle. The CDR3 consists of 12 residues. Germline V gene sequence: CDR1 LGHDT, CDR2 YNNKEL (reference sequence). The CDR3 nucleotides read TGTGCCAGCAGCCAGTACCAGAATGGCTACACCTTC. Translation gives CASSQYQNGYTF.

In this sample, this clonotype turned up many times. The chain employs TRBV11-1 and TRBJ2-5; the D is unclear. This CDR3 has 13 amino acids. Trimming pared 2 bases from V and 2 bases from J, leaving 6 bases between. The germline V gene has CDR1 SGHAT and CDR2 FQDESV (reference sequence). This CDR3 is CASSLPAQETQYF. CDR3 nucleotide sequence: TGTGCCAGCAGCTTACCAGCACAAGAGACCCAGTACTTC.